This T cell receptor beta chain came from a study of T cells expressing NK-cell markers. The CDR3 is 15 residues long. TCR beta cDNA was made by 5'RACE template switching with UMIs. TCRdb reworked the 5' RACE reads into one entry per CDR3 protein, no DNA. The data include 350,000 to 500,000 distinct CDR3 sequences; the top ten clones carry 7.3%. V is TRBV12-3 or TRBV12-4 and J is TRBJ1-4; TCRdb designates TRBD1, a call that cannot be tested without DNA. The sample comprised blood T cells: a sorted CD56 or NKG2C T cell subset, CD4+ or CD8+ T cells, or bulk PBMC T cells (not recorded which). This TCR was sampled from a woman aged 18 to 75 in good health. CDR3 loop: CASSRKDRGDEKLFF.